This T cell receptor beta chain was sequenced in a study of blood T cells in healthy people across ages. This clonotype was seen only a few times. It was with a sample-barcoded 5' primer and a J-beta primer mix that a second PCR of roughly 7 to 12 cycles was run. Every cDNA molecule bore a tag from a template-switch adaptor containing 12 random nucleotides. From the 5' RACE reads, TCRdb called clonotypes with MiXCR, one entry per CDR3 protein. The sample contains over 1,500,000 distinct CDR3 sequences, about 39% of which appear only once. With V trimmed by 6 bases and J by 3 bases, 2 bases remained unmatched. The V gene's germline CDR1 is ENHRY and CDR2 SYGVKD. CDR3 length: 12 residues. Each sample provided at least 6 micrograms of extracted total RNA.

The sample comprised blood. V gene TRBV10-3 combines with J gene TRBJ2-7, with 7 positions matching TRBD1. This clonotype was sampled from a human donor in good health. The CDR3 bases are TGTGCCATCAGCGGACAGGACTACGAGCAGTACTTC. It yields the protein CAISGQDYEQYF.